This entry lists 15 T cell receptor beta chains sequenced from one sample in a study of T cell responses to AZD1222 COVID-19 vaccine. Data came from immunoSEQ multiplex PCR; TCRdb stores just in-frame clones and leaves some out. The sample holds over 45,000 clones; about 91% are singletons and the top ten take approximately 5.3%. The material was peripheral blood, obtained 28 days after the second AZD1222 dose. These receptors were obtained from an adult who received the AZD1222 COVID-19 vaccine.

This clone has only one observation. This chain connects TRBV19 to TRBJ2-2; 7 bases match TRBD1. After removal of 4 bases from V and 6 bases from J, the junction contained 5 bases not matched to a gene. Germline loops: CDR1 LNHDA, CDR2 SQIVND (reference sequence). The CDR3 covers 14 residues. CDR3 DNA sequence: TGTGCCAGTAGTACTTTAGGACAGGCCGGGGAGCTGTTTTTT. It encodes CASSTLGQAGELFF.

A single count supports this clone. This chain uses TRBV19 with TRBJ2-2, with unresolved D. Trimming took off 2 bases at V and 6 bases at J, with 4 bases between the two ends. Per the germline V gene, CDR1 is LNHDA and CDR2 is SQIVND (reference sequence). This CDR3 comprises 12 residues. This CDR3 is CASSILSGELFF. In DNA, the CDR3 is TGTGCCAGTAGTATATTATCCGGGGAGCTGTTTTTT.

The chain joins TRBV29-1 to TRBJ1-1; no clear D. Trimming shortened V by 4 bases and J by 4 bases, and 4 bases separated the two germline ends. Germline CDR1 reads SQVTM; CDR2 reads ANQGSEA. This CDR3 spans 10 amino acids. The CDR3 DNA reads as TGCAGCGTTGGGGGCACTGAAGCTTTCTTT. Its translation: CSVGGTEAFF.

The chain couples TRBV6-1 to TRBJ1-1, with D possibly being TRBD1 (6 bases). The CDR3 totals 14 residues. Germline V lookup: CDR1 MNHNS, CDR2 SASEGT. Trimming stripped 6 bases from V and 5 bases from J, with 16 bases between. The CDR3 DNA reads as TGTGCCAGCAGCCCGGAGGGGGAGGGAACTGAAGCTTTCTTT. Translated, it gives CASSPEGEGTEAFF.

The chain links TRBV5-1 to TRBJ1-1; 8 nucleotides agree with TRBD1. The CDR3 loop spans 15 amino acids. Trimming at V came to 4 bases and at J to 5 bases, leaving 10 bases not matched to a gene. Germline V gives CDR1 SGHRS, CDR2 YFSETQ. In DNA form, the CDR3 reads TGCGCCAGCAGCCTCCAGGGGGCGCGAGAAACTGAAGCTTTCTTT. Translating it yields CASSLQGARETEAFF.

Concerning this clone: This specimen includes other DNA sequences encoding the same CDR3. The CDR3 DNA sequence: TGTGCCAGCAGTTCCTCTGGGGCCAACGTCCTGACTTTC. Translation gives CASSSSGANVLTF. J is TRBJ2-6 and V is TRBV27; D ambiguous. The CDR3 loop spans 13 amino acids. V lost 4 bases and J lost 0, with 1 base in between. Germline V gene lookup returns CDR1 MNHEY and CDR2 SMNVEV (reference sequence).

This chain uses TRBV3-1 (or the pseudogene TRBV3-2) with TRBJ2-7; D unresolved. There are 14 residues in the CDR3. V lost 4 bases, J lost 1 base, and 11 bases lay in between. Germline-derived CDR1 and CDR2 are LGHDT and YNNKEL (reference sequence). The CDR3 loop is CASSRIRHSYEQYF. The CDR3 region has the DNA TGTGCCAGCAGCCGAATCCGACATTCCTACGAGCAGTACTTC.

The genes are TRBV14 and TRBJ2-3, with D possibly matching TRBD2 (5 bases). The CDR3 spans 17 residues. Germline assignment: CDR1 SGHDN and CDR2 FVKESK. Trimming stripped 0 bases from V and 1 base from J, with 14 bases between. The DNA of the CDR3 is TGTGCCAGCAGCCAAGATCCGGGGTCCCCCCGCACAGATACGCAGTATTTT. Protein: CASSQDPGSPRTDTQYF.

The gene calls are TRBV2 and TRBJ2-2; D is unresolved. Germline V lookup: CDR1 SNHLY, CDR2 FYNNEI. V was clipped by 2 bases and J by 1 base, with 5 bases between them. CDR3 length equals 14 residues. CDR3 region: CASSERENTGELFF. CDR3 nucleotide sequence: TGTGCCAGCAGTGAACGCGAGAACACCGGGGAGCTGTTTTTT.

The V call is TRBV7-3, the J call TRBJ2-1; 15 bases line up with TRBD2. After removal of 4 bases from V and 7 bases from J, the junction contained 5 bases not matched to a gene. Germline V gene data show CDR1 as SGHTA and CDR2 as FQGTGA. The CDR3 has 16 residues. The CDR3 loop reads CASSSRGLAGGNEQFF. CDR3 bases: TGTGCCAGCAGCTCTCGGGGACTAGCGGGGGGTAATGAGCAGTTCTTC.

J is TRBJ2-7 and V is TRBV6-5, with D unclear. Germline V gives CDR1 MNHEY, CDR2 SVGAGI. This CDR3 has 15 amino acids. Trimming removed 5 bases from V and 4 bases from J, with 18 bases in between. CDR3: CASSRYHLDGYEQYF. The CDR3 DNA sequence: TGTGCCAGCAGTCGTTACCACCTGGACGGTTACGAGCAGTACTTC.

The chain recombines TRBV18 with TRBJ2-7; 7 nucleotides agree with TRBD1. V gave up 3 bases and J gave up 4 bases; unmatched junction bases: 12. Germline V lookup: CDR1 KGHSH, CDR2 LQKENI. This CDR3 contains 16 residues. The CDR3 region has the DNA TGTGCCAGCTCACCGCCCAACACCAAACAGGGGTACGAGCAGTACTTC. Amino acid sequence: CASSPPNTKQGYEQYF.

The chain has TRBV7-8 and TRBJ1-6; tentative D call: TRBD1 (6 bases). This CDR3 region has 14 residues. V dropped 2 bases and J dropped 14 bases, with 16 bases sitting between them. CDR1 is SGHVS and CDR2 is FQNEAQ in the germline V gene. CDR3 sequence reads: CASSLRGQRDSLHF. The CDR3 DNA follows: TGTGCCAGCAGCTTACGGGGACAACGGGACTCCCTCCACTTT.

CDR3 in amino acids: CASSQDQGWEGYTF. The DNA for the CDR3 is TGTGCCAGCAGCCAAGATCAGGGCTGGGAGGGCTACACCTTC. The rearrangement links TRBV3-1 (or the pseudogene TRBV3-2) to TRBJ1-2; TRBD1 is a possible D gene (5 bases). V was clipped by 0 bases and J by 8 bases, with 13 bases between them. Germline CDR1 and CDR2: LGHDT and YNNKEL (reference sequence). The CDR3 contains 14 residues.

The rearrangement uses TRBV10-3 and TRBJ2-7; 8 bases are a match to TRBD2. Looked up from germline, CDR1 is ENHRY and CDR2 is SYGVKD. The J segment lost 0 bases and the V segment lost 6 bases, leaving 10 bases of the junction unmatched. There are 16 residues in the CDR3. The CDR3 reads CAISRSGSGDSYEQYF. CDR3 nucleotide sequence: TGTGCCATCAGCCGAAGTGGTAGCGGGGACTCCTACGAGCAGTACTTC.